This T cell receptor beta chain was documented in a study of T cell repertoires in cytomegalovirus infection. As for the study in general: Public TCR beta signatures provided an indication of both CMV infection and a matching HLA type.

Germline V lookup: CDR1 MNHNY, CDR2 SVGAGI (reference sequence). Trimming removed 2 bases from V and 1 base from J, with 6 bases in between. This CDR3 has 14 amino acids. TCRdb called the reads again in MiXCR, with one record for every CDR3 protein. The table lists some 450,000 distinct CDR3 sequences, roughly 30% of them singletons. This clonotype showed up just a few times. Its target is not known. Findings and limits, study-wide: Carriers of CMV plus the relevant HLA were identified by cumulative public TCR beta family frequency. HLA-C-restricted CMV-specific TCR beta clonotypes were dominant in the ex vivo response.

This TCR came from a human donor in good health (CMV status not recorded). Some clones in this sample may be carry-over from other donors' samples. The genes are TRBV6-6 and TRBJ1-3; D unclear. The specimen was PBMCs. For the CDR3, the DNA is TGTGCCAGCAGTTACACGGGGTCTGGAAACACCATATATTTT. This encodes CASSYTGSGNTIYF.